What follows are 26 T cell receptor beta chains derived from one specimen sequenced in a study of cytomegalovirus exposure and HLA in healthy donors. The protocol was immunoSEQ multiplex PCR, while the TCRdb copy is restricted to in-frame clones and leaves out a portion. The sample lists approximately 100,000 clones, 88% occurring once. Specimen: PBMCs. The receptors derive from a woman between 18 and 29 years old in good health and CMV-seronegative.

This chain connects TRBV7-2 to TRBJ2-1; 13 bases are shared with TRBD2. V trimming: 5 bases; J trimming: 15 bases; junction bases outside the gene matches: 13. CDR1 SGHTA and CDR2 FQGNSA come from the germline V gene. The CDR3 loop spans 15 amino acids. The CDR3 sequence: CASSPTGGLAGNPFF. The CDR3 DNA sequence: TGTGCCAGCAGCCCTACCGGGGGACTAGCGGGGAATCCGTTCTTC. Drawing the rest from reference TRBV7-2 and TRBJ2-1, the complete variable domain is GAGVSQSPSNKVTEKGKDVELRCDPISGHTALYWYRQSLGQGLEFLIYFQGNSAPDKSGLPSDRFSAERTGGSVSTLTIQRTQQEDSAVYLCASSPTGGLAGNPFFGPGTRLTVL.

The chain employs TRBV25-1 and TRBJ1-6; TRBD1 agrees at 7 bases. V shed 6 bases and J 2 bases; nucleotides not matched to a gene: 4. Germline loops: CDR1 MGHDK, CDR2 SYGVNS. CDR3 length: 15 amino acids. For the CDR3, the DNA is TGTGCCAGCAGGGCCGGGACAGCCTATAATTCACCCCTCCACTTT. Translated, it gives CASRAGTAYNSPLHF.

CDR3 region: CASSFYGSRETQYF. As DNA, the CDR3 is TGTGCCAGCAGCTTTTACGGGAGTCGAGAGACCCAGTACTTC. The rearrangement links TRBV7-2 to TRBJ2-5; a possible D gene is TRBD2 (6 bases). The CDR3 contains 14 residues. Per the germline V gene, CDR1 is SGHTA and CDR2 is FQGNSA. V was trimmed by 3 bases and J by 4 bases, leaving 12 bases between them.

This chain links TRBV5-4 with TRBJ1-3; D is possibly TRBD1 (6 bases). Germline V gene sequence: CDR1 SGHNT, CDR2 YYREEE (reference sequence). This CDR3 has 16 residues. Trimming cost V 0 bases and J 0 bases, with 10 bases left between them. As DNA, the CDR3 is TGTGCCAGCAGCTTGGACCGACAGGTCTCTGGAAACACCATATATTTT. It codes for CASSLDRQVSGNTIYF.

V usage is TRBV7-6 and J usage is TRBJ2-7; 9 nucleotides line up with TRBD2. Germline CDR1 SGHVS, CDR2 FNYEAQ. V lost 8 bases and J lost 6; bases outside the gene matches: 8. This CDR3 is 13 amino acids long. CDR3 bases: TGTGCCAGCGCTTTAGCGGGAGTAGGCGAGCAGTACTTC. It specifies CASALAGVGEQYF.

The chain is built from TRBV28 and TRBJ1-1; D unresolved. V was pared by 3 bases and J by 1 base, with 9 bases between. The CDR3 consists of 14 residues. Germline values: CDR1 MDHEN, CDR2 SYDVKM. This chain's CDR3 is CASSFQNRNTEAFF. CDR3 DNA: TGTGCCAGCAGTTTTCAAAACAGGAACACTGAAGCTTTCTTT.

This clone was seen just once. The chain couples TRBV10-3 to TRBJ2-7; D not certain. Germline V gene sequence: CDR1 ENHRY, CDR2 SYGVKD. There are 13 residues in the CDR3. V was clipped by 4 bases and J by 1 base, with 8 bases between them. The CDR3 sequence is CAISGTESYEQYF. Here the CDR3 DNA reads TGTGCCATCAGTGGTACAGAGTCCTACGAGCAGTACTTC.

The CDR3 is CASSYSRSSGANVLTF. The CDR3 DNA follows: TGTGCCAGCAGTTACTCGAGGTCCTCTGGGGCCAACGTCCTGACTTTC. The chain carries TRBV6-5 and TRBJ2-6; no firm D call. The CDR3 is 16 residues long. V lost 0 bases to trimming and J lost 0 bases, with 6 bases between them. The germline V gene encodes CDR1 MNHEY and CDR2 SVGAGI.

The rearrangement links TRBV5-4 to TRBJ2-4; D unresolved. V shed 0 bases and J shed 3 bases, with 7 bases lying between them. Germline loops: CDR1 SGHNT, CDR2 YYREEE (reference sequence). The CDR3 is 14 residues long. The CDR3 reads CASSLDINKNIQYF. CDR3 DNA: TGTGCCAGCAGCTTGGACATCAACAAAAACATTCAGTACTTC.

The V gene is TRBV27, the J gene TRBJ2-7; TRBD2 might be the D (6 bases). Looked up from germline, CDR1 is MNHEY and CDR2 is SMNVEV (reference sequence). The CDR3 runs to 16 residues. Trimming left V 0 bases short and J 3 bases short, with 15 bases between. The CDR3 here is CASSLSPSAGYYEQYF. The CDR3 coding sequence is TGTGCCAGCAGTTTATCGCCGTCAGCGGGTTACTACGAGCAGTACTTC.

V is TRBV29-1 and J is TRBJ1-1; no firm D call. Per germline, CDR1 SQVTM and CDR2 ANQGSEA. The CDR3 has 14 residues. V lost 4 bases and J 1 base, leaving 13 bases between the germline ends. CDR3 DNA: TGCAGCGTTGGGGAGCTAGGGAGGAACACTGAAGCTTTCTTT. Translated, it gives CSVGELGRNTEAFF.

This chain connects TRBV5-4 to TRBJ2-7; D possibly corresponds to TRBD2 (6 bases). The CDR3 has 16 residues. Trimming removed 0 bases from V and 3 bases from J, with 16 bases in between. CDR1 is SGHNT, CDR2 YYREEE, per germline (reference sequence). DNA of the CDR3: TGTGCCAGCAGCTTGGATCGGGGGAGGAGTGTCTACGAGCAGTACTTC. This gives the protein CASSLDRGRSVYEQYF.

The chain has TRBV15 and TRBJ1-6; 9 bases line up with TRBD1. V shed 8 bases, J shed 0 bases, and the junction held 8 bases outside the gene matches. Germline CDR1 and CDR2: LNHNV and YYDKDF (reference sequence). The CDR3 spans 17 residues. The DNA for the CDR3 is TGTGCCACCTCCGGGACAGGGAAAATCTCCTATAATTCACCCCTCCACTTT. Translation gives CATSGTGKISYNSPLHF.

V and J are TRBV15 and TRBJ2-7, with 8 bases aligning to TRBD1. V trimming: 3 bases; J trimming: 6 bases; junction bases outside the gene matches: 10. Germline V gives CDR1 LNHNV, CDR2 YYDKDF (reference sequence). CDR3 length equals 15 residues. As DNA, the CDR3 is TGTGCCACCAGCAGGGCGACAGGGGACAATTCCGAGCAGTACTTC. It specifies CATSRATGDNSEQYF.

The chain links TRBV13 to TRBJ2-5, with D possibly TRBD1 on 5 matching bases. The V gene lost 0 bases and the J gene lost 5 bases, with 16 bases spanning the gap. The length of the CDR3 is 16 residues. Germline V gives CDR1 PRHDT, CDR2 FYEKMQ (reference sequence). DNA of the CDR3: TGTGCCAGCAGCTTAGGCACAGGAACAAACGGGGAGACCCAGTACTTC. Translation: CASSLGTGTNGETQYF.

V is TRBV4-3 and J is TRBJ2-1, with 10 bases that match TRBD2. Germline CDR1 is LGHNA and CDR2 is YSLEER. Unmatched junction bases numbered 8, after V lost 1 base and J lost 5 bases. This CDR3 comprises 17 residues. CDR3 nucleotides: TGCGCCAGCAGCCAAGGCTTGCCTAGCGGGAGAGACAATGAGCAGTTCTTC. As protein: CASSQGLPSGRDNEQFF.

This chain uses TRBV7-8 with TRBJ1-4; the D is unclear. Germline V lookup: CDR1 SGHVS, CDR2 FQNEAQ. The ends were cut back, 5 bases at V and 5 bases at J, with 15 bases in the middle. The CDR3 sequence is 15 residues long. This CDR3 is CASSPGRVGNEKLFF. The CDR3 coding sequence is TGTGCCAGCAGCCCTGGGAGAGTCGGAAATGAAAAACTGTTTTTT.

This rearrangement joins TRBV5-1 to TRBJ2-6; the D gene is possibly TRBD1 (5 bases). The germline gives CDR1 SGHRS, CDR2 YFSETQ. The CDR3 contains 15 residues. V lost 5 bases to trimming and J lost 0 bases, with 9 bases between them. DNA of the CDR3: TGCGCCAGCAGAATGACAGACTCTGGGGCCAACGTCCTGACTTTC. It translates to CASRMTDSGANVLTF.

The chain is built from TRBV15 and TRBJ2-1, with 7 bases fitting TRBD2. The germline CDR1 and CDR2 sequences are LNHNV and YYDKDF (reference sequence). This CDR3 comprises 16 residues. Unmatched junction bases numbered 4, after V lost 0 bases and J lost 2 bases. CDR3 sequence reads: CATSRDLAGAYNEQFF. The CDR3 nucleotides are TGTGCCACCAGCAGAGATCTGGCGGGAGCCTACAATGAGCAGTTCTTC.

The chain has TRBV5-1 and TRBJ1-1; the match to TRBD1 covers 9 bases. Germline loops: CDR1 SGHRS, CDR2 YFSETQ. After removal of 4 bases from V and 4 bases from J, the junction contained 8 bases not matched to a gene. The CDR3 contains 15 residues. CDR3 sequence reads: CASSLTGGGITEAFF. CDR3 DNA: TGCGCCAGCAGCCTGACAGGGGGAGGAATCACTGAAGCTTTCTTT.

The chain joins TRBV28 to TRBJ2-7; perhaps TRBD2 as D (6 bases). This CDR3 has 16 residues. Per germline, CDR1 MDHEN and CDR2 SYDVKM. Deletions cut 1 base from V and 7 bases from J, with 20 bases between. This chain's CDR3 is CASSLSRYREEREQYF. The CDR3 DNA reads as TGTGCCAGCAGTTTATCTAGATATAGGGAGGAGAGGGAGCAGTACTTC. The complete variable domain, with remaining parts taken from reference TRBV28 and TRBJ2-7, reads DVKVTQSSRYLVKRTGEKVFLECVQDMDHENMFWYRQDPGLGLRLIYFSYDVKMKEKGDIPEGYSVSREKKERFSLILESASTNQTSMYLCASSLSRYREEREQYFGPGTRLTVT.

This rearrangement joins TRBV28 to TRBJ2-1; D is ambiguous. The germline V gene has CDR1 MDHEN and CDR2 SYDVKM. CDR3 length: 13 residues. Deletions cut 2 bases from V and 3 bases from J, with 5 bases between. Here the CDR3 reads CASSLGGYNEQFF. CDR3 DNA sequence: TGTGCCAGCAGTTTAGGCGGCTACAATGAGCAGTTCTTC.

CDR3: CASSFWRGRLYTEAFF. DNA for the CDR3: TGTGCCAGCAGTTTTTGGAGGGGGCGGTTGTACACTGAAGCTTTCTTT. This sequence joins TRBV28 and TRBJ1-1; 7 positions agree with TRBD1. V was pared by 3 bases and J by 3 bases, with 10 bases of the junction left unmatched. CDR1 and CDR2 from the germline V gene are MDHEN and SYDVKM. The CDR3 has 16 residues.

The gene calls are TRBV5-1 and TRBJ1-6; perhaps TRBD1 as D (5 bases). This CDR3 has 13 residues. CDR1 and CDR2 (germline): SGHRS, YFSETQ. The V and J ends lost 5 bases and 9 bases respectively, with 12 bases between them. The CDR3 here is CASSFRVGSPLHF. The CDR3 nucleotides read TGCGCCAGCAGTTTCAGGGTAGGTTCACCCCTCCACTTT.

The rearrangement joins TRBV10-2 to TRBJ2-2; perhaps TRBD2 as D (5 bases). Germline V gene sequence: CDR1 WSHSY, CDR2 SAAADI. The CDR3 runs to 16 residues. V shed 6 bases and J shed 6 bases, with 20 bases lying between them. The CDR3 DNA is TGCGCCAGCAGCTTTCGTTTGGGGAGCAATCCCGGGGAGCTGTTTTTT. Translated: CASSFRLGSNPGELFF.

The chain employs TRBV30 and TRBJ1-2, with D maybe TRBD1 (5 bases). V was cut by 4 bases and J by 7 bases, with 16 bases left in between. Germline loops: CDR1 GTSNPN, CDR2 SVGIG (reference sequence). The CDR3 contains 13 residues. CDR3 region: CAWTWSQGGGYTF. CDR3 DNA sequence: TGTGCCTGGACATGGAGTCAGGGAGGTGGCTACACCTTC.